This is a list of T cell receptor beta chains from one sample in a study of blood T cell repertoires in COVID-19. Produced via immunoSEQ multiplex PCR; TCRdb's table is partial and in-frame only. The data hold 110,000 or so clones, with approximately 88% observed a single time. The sample taken for sequencing was peripheral blood. The receptors originated from a woman between 40 and 50 years old with acute or convalescent COVID-19. Both conserved end residues are part of each CDR3. Each record gives: clone size, J gene, V gene, D gene, CDR3 protein. A D gene is named only where the DNA matches it firmly. Rows give clone size only sometimes, using once, few, many, or a class for an expanded clone.

. | TRBJ2-1 | TRBV5-4 | . | CASSLAPVDEQFF
few | TRBJ2-1 | TRBV19 | . | CASRESSGAYYNEQFF
once | TRBJ1-6 | TRBV27 | TRBD1 | CASSLSRQGAKSPLHF
. | TRBJ1-1 | TRBV30 | . | CAWSVLITGWSEAFF
. | TRBJ2-7 | TRBV2 | TRBD1 | CASRTTGGKGYEQYF
once | TRBJ1-1 | TRBV5-5 | TRBD1 | CASSFRQGLSTEAFF
. | TRBJ2-1 | TRBV7-2 | . | CASSLNPGSSYNEQFF
. | TRBJ2-7 | TRBV9 | . | CASSVAAARSYEQYF
. | TRBJ2-7 | TRBV21-1 | . | CASSILGGQFNEQYF
. | TRBJ1-3 | TRBV6-6 | . | CASSRETENSGNTIYF
. | TRBJ1-5 | TRBV4-1 | . | CASSQDGGVNQPQHF
few | TRBJ1-3 | TRBV2 | . | CASSPQGDGNTIYF
. | TRBJ1-2 | TRBV6-5 | TRBD1 | CASSYSSTGSYGYTF
. | TRBJ2-5 | TRBV2 | . | CASSALGIETQYF
. | TRBJ1-1 | TRBV11-2 | . | CASSLTGIGRGNTEAFF
. | TRBJ2-1 | TRBV6-2/TRBV6-3 | TRBD1 | CASSYSMGTGLDEQFF
. | TRBJ2-5 | TRBV28 | . | CASGIPQGTGETQYF
. | TRBJ1-2 | TRBV6-5 | . | CASSYSEVGADGYTF
. | TRBJ2-1 | TRBV5-1 | TRBD2 | CASSSGTSGGFYNEQFF
. | TRBJ2-3 | TRBV5-8 | TRBD2 | CASSISGGRTSTDTQYF
. | TRBJ1-6 | TRBV6-6 | . | CASSLQGSALHF
once | TRBJ2-1 | TRBV3-1/TRBV3-2 | TRBD2 | CASSSGDYSYNEQFF
. | TRBJ2-3 | TRBV24-1 | . | CATSGYGTDTQYF
few | TRBJ2-1 | TRBV11-2 | TRBD2 | CASSVASGYNEQFF
. | TRBJ2-1 | TRBV4-3 | TRBD2 | CASSQLPGGLYNEQFF
. | TRBJ1-5 | TRBV30 | . | CAWSSGGSQPQHF
. | TRBJ2-1 | TRBV29-1 | TRBD2 | CSVVGVAGGHRNEQFF
. | TRBJ2-2 | TRBV28 | TRBD1 | CASGRGQGAGELFF
. | TRBJ2-2 | TRBV5-6 | . | CASSWGGLHTGELFF
. | TRBJ1-5 | TRBV19 | . | CASTLQGRNQPQHF
once | TRBJ2-7 | TRBV18 | . | CASSPSRDYEQYF
. | TRBJ1-2 | TRBV2 | TRBD1 | CASSEVGTVGYTF
. | TRBJ2-1 | TRBV7-2 | TRBD2 | CASSPDLAGNHNEQFF
. | TRBJ2-3 | TRBV10-3 | TRBD2 | CAISASSGAALSTDTQYF
. | TRBJ1-1 | TRBV5-1 | . | CASSLAPGNTEAFF
. | TRBJ2-4 | TRBV29-1 | TRBD2 | CSVQAGVNIQYF
. | TRBJ2-7 | TRBV27 | TRBD1 | CASRETGRVEQYF
. | TRBJ1-5 | TRBV10-1 | . | CASSQGINQPQHF
. | TRBJ2-3 | TRBV4-1 | TRBD1 | CASSQDFAGGTDTQYF
. | TRBJ2-7 | TRBV11-2 | . | CASTIVPGTYEQYF
few | TRBJ2-3 | TRBV3-1/TRBV3-2 | TRBD2 | CASSQDQRGDTDTQYF
. | TRBJ2-7 | TRBV4-3 | . | CASSQVTQGSYEQYF
. | TRBJ1-2 | TRBV19 | TRBD1 | CASSRGQGAGGYTF
once | TRBJ1-6 | TRBV7-9 | . | CASTPGGGPNSPLHF
. | TRBJ2-7 | TRBV7-2 | TRBD2 | CASSPRAGRGASYEQYF
. | TRBJ2-1 | TRBV4-2 | . | CASSQDLRTAYNEQFF
. | TRBJ2-2 | TRBV19 | . | CASKLIPNTGELFF
. | TRBJ1-5 | TRBV25-1 | . | CASSGEQGAHRGNQPQHF
. | TRBJ1-2 | TRBV28 | TRBD1 | CASSSQGDQNGYTF
. | TRBJ2-1 | TRBV10-3 | . | CAISESVAVSSYNEQFF
. | TRBJ1-4 | TRBV12-3/TRBV12-4 | . | CASRGTAGKLFF
. | TRBJ2-5 | TRBV19 | TRBD2 | CASSPGTSGAKTQYF
. | TRBJ1-2 | TRBV5-4 | . | CASTFNSGGGYTF
. | TRBJ2-7 | TRBV6-1 | TRBD2 | CASNGEGMISYEQYF
. | TRBJ1-4 | TRBV11-2 | TRBD1 | CASSRRQGPEKLFF
. | TRBJ2-5 | TRBV5-4 | TRBD2 | CASSFGLAETQYF